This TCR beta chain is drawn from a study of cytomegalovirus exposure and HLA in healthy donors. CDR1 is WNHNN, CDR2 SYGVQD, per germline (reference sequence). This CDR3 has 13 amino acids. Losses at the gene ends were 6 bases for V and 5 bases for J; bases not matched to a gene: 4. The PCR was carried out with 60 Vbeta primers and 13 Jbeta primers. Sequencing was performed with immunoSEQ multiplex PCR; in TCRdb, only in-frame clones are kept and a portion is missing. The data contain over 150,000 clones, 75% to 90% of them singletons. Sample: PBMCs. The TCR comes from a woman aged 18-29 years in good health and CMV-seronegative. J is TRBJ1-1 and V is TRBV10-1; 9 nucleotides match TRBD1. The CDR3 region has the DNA TGCGCCAGCAGACAGGGGGCAGGGACTGAAGCTTTCTTT. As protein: CASRQGAGTEAFF.